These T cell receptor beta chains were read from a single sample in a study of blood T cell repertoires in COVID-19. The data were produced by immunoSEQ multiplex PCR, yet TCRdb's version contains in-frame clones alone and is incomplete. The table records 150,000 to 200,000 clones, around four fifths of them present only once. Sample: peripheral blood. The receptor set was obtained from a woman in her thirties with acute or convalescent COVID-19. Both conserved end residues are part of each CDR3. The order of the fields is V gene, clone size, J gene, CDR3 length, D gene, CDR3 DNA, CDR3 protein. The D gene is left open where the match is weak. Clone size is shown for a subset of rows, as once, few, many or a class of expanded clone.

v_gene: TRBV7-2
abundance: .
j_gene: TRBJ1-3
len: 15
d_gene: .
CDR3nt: TGTGCCAGCAGCAGCGCCCCGGGATCTGGAAACACCATATATTTT
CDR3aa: CASSSAPGSGNTIYF

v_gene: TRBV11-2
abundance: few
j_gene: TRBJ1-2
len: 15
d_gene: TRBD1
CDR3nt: TGTGCCAGCAGCGCAAGCCCTGCGACAGGGTATGGCTACACCTTC
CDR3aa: CASSASPATGYGYTF

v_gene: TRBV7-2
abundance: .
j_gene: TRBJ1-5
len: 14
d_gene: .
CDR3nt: TGTGCCAGCAGCTTAGGAGGGCTCTATCAGCCCCAGCATTTT
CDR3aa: CASSLGGLYQPQHF

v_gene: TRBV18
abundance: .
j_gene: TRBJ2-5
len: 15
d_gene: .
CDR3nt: TGTGCCAGCTCACCGGCAGTCTGGTCGGGTGAGACCCAGTACTTC
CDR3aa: CASSPAVWSGETQYF

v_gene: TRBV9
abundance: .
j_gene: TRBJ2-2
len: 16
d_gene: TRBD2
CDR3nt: TGTGCCAGCAGCGTAGTCGGCGGGAGTCCCACCGGGGAGCTGTTTTTT
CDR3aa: CASSVVGGSPTGELFF

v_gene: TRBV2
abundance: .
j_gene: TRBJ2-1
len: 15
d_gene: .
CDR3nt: TGTGCCAGCAGTGAAGAAGCGGTTTCTTACAATGAGCAGTTCTTC
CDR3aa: CASSEEAVSYNEQFF

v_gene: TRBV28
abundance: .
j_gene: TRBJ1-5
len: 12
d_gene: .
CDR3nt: TGTGCCAGCAGTTTGGGGGGTCAGCCCCAGCATTTT
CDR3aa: CASSLGGQPQHF

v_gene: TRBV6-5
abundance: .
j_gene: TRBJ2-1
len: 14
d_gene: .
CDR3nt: TGTGCCAGCAACTTACAGGGTTCCTACAATGAGCAGTTCTTC
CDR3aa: CASNLQGSYNEQFF

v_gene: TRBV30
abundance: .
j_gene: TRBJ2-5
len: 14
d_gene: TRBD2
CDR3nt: TGTGCCTGCTCTTCACTAGCGGCGGGGGAGACCCAGTACTTC
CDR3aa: CACSSLAAGETQYF

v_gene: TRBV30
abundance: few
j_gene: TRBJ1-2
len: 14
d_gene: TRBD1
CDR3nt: TGTGCCTGGAGGGGACAGGGAACCAACTATGGCTACACCTTC
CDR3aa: CAWRGQGTNYGYTF

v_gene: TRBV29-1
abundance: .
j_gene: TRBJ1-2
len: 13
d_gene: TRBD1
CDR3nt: TGCAGCGTTTCCGGGACAGGGAATGTTGGCTACACCTTC
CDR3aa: CSVSGTGNVGYTF

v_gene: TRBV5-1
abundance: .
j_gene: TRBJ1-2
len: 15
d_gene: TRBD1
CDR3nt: TGCGCCAGCAGCCCGACAGGGGAGCCTAACTATGGCTACACCTTC
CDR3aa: CASSPTGEPNYGYTF

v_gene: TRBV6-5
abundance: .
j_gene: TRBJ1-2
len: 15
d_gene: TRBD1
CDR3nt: TGTGCCAGCAGTCTAAGGACAGGGGGCTTCTATGGCTACACCTTC
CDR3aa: CASSLRTGGFYGYTF

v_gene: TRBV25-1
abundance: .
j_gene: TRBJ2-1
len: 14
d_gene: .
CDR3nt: TGTGCCATCCACCCGGGTGCCTGTTTCAATGAGCAGTTCTTC
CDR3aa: CAIHPGACFNEQFF

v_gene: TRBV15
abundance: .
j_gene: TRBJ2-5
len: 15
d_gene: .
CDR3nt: TGTGCCACCAGCACCGCTCTAGCGTTTCAAGAGACCCAGTACTTC
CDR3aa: CATSTALAFQETQYF

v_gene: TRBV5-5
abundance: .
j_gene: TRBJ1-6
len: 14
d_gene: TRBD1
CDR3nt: TGTGCCAGCAGCTTGGGGGCGGGACAGGGCCCCCTCCACTTT
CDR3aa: CASSLGAGQGPLHF

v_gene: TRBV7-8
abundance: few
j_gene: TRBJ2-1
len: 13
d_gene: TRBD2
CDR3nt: TGTGCCAGCAACCGTGGACTAGTGGATGAGCAGTTCTTC
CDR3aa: CASNRGLVDEQFF

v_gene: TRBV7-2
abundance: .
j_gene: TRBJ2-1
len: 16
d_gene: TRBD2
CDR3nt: TGTGCCAGCAGCAGAACTAGCGGGAGTTGGGTCAATGAGCAGTTCTTC
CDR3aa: CASSRTSGSWVNEQFF

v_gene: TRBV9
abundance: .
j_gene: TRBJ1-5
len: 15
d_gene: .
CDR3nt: TGTGCCAGCAGCGTAGGAACAGCAGAAAATCAGCCCCAGCATTTT
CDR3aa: CASSVGTAENQPQHF

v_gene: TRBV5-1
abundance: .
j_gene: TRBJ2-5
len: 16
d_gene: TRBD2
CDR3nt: TGCGCCAGCAGCTTAGCGGGAGGGGTCAGTGCGGAGACCCAGTACTTC
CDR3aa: CASSLAGGVSAETQYF

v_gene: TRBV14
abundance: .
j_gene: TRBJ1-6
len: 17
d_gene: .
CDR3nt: TGTGCCAGCAGCCAAGATGGGCTCTTCTCCTATAATTCACCCCTCCACTTT
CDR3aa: CASSQDGLFSYNSPLHF

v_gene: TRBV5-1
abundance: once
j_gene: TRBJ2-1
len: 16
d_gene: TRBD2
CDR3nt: TGCGCCAGCAGCCTTTCCGGACTAGCGGGAGGCAATGAGCAGTTCTTC
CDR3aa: CASSLSGLAGGNEQFF

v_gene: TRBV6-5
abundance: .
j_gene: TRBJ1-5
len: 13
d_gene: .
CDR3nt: TGTGCCAGCAGACAGGGCGGAAATCAGCCCCAGCATTTT
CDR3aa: CASRQGGNQPQHF

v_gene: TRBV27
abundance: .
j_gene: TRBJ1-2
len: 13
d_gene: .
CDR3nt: TGTGCCAGCAGTTTATCGGGGGGTTGGGGCTACACCTTC
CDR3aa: CASSLSGGWGYTF

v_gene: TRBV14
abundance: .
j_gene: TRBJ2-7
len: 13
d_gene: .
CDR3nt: TGTGCCAGCAGCCAAGGGCTAGCACTCGAGCAGTACTTC
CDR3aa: CASSQGLALEQYF

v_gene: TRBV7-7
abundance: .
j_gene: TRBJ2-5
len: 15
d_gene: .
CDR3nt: TGTGCCAGCAGCTTACAGACCGGCGGGATGGAGACCCAGTACTTC
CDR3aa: CASSLQTGGMETQYF

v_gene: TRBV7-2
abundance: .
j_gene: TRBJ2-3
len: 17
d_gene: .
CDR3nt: TGTGCCAGCAGCTGGCGGACAGGAGGGTCTGGCACAGATACGCAGTATTTT
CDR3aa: CASSWRTGGSGTDTQYF

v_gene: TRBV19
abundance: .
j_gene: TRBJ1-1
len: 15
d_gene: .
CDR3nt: TGTGCCAGTAGTAGTCGCTTTACGGTGAACACTGAAGCTTTCTTT
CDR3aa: CASSSRFTVNTEAFF

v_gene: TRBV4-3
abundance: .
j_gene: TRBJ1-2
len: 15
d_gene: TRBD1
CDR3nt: TGCGCCAGCAGCCAAGAAGGACAGGGGGCCGGGGGCTACACCTTC
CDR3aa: CASSQEGQGAGGYTF

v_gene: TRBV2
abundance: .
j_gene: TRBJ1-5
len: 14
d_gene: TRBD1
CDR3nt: TGTGCCAGCAGTGGGACAGGGGGTTGGCAGCCCCAGCATTTT
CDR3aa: CASSGTGGWQPQHF

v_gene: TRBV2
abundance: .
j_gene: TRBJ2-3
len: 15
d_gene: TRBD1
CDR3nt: TGTGCCAGCAGTAGGGACAGGGGAAAGACAGATACGCAGTATTTT
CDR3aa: CASSRDRGKTDTQYF

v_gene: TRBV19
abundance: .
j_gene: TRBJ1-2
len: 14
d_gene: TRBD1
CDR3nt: TGTGCCAGTAGTATAGGGACAGGGAACTATGGCTACACCTTC
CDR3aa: CASSIGTGNYGYTF

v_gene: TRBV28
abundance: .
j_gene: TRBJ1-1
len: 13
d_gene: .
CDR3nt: TGTGCCACAGACGGAGGCTTCGTAGGTGTAGCTTTCTTT
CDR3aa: CATDGGFVGVAFF

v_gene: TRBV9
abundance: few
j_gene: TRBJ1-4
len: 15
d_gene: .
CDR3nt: TGTGCCAGCAGCCCCTGGATCGGGGATAATGAAAAACTGTTTTTT
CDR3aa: CASSPWIGDNEKLFF

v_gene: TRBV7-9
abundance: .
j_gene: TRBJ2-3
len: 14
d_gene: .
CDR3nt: TGTGCCAGCAGCCTGAGTACTAGAGCAGATACGCAGTATTTT
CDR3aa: CASSLSTRADTQYF

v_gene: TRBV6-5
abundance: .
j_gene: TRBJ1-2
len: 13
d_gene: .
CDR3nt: TGTACCACCACCCAGGGTACTAACTATGGCTACACCTTC
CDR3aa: CTTTQGTNYGYTF

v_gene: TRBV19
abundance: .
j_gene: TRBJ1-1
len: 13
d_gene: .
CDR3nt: TGTGCCCCCCACTTGTCAGGTGGCACTGAAGCTTTCTTT
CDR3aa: CAPHLSGGTEAFF

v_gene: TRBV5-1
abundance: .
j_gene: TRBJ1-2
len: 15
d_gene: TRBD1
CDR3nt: TGCGCCAGCAGCTTGGGGACAGGGATCACCTATGGCTACACCTTC
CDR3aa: CASSLGTGITYGYTF

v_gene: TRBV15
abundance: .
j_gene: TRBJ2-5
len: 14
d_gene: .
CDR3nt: TGTGCCACCAGCAGAGATCGCAGAAAAGAGACCCAGTACTTC
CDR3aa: CATSRDRRKETQYF